This T cell receptor beta chain was captured in a study of CD8 T cells in Susac syndrome (dated by TCRdb to 2018 to 2020). For the study in its entirety: Whether CD8+ T cell activation and differentiation in Susac syndrome was antigen driven was tested using repertoire sequencing.

On this clonotype: Its recognized antigen is unknown. No much larger clone exists at a distance of one base, and base qualities are not known.

RNA was extracted using the RNeasy kit, and about 0.5 to 1 microgram was reverse transcribed with random hexamers. The immunoSEQ multiplex PCR assay, which covers 54 Vbeta and 13 Jbeta segments, was used to amplify TCR beta CDR3 regions. PCR amplification bias was corrected using a synthetic template baseline for primer optimization and computational correction. The authors' pipeline ran thus. Reads were assigned to V, D and J genes according to IMGT and analyzed in immunoSEQ Analyzer, with only productive sequences retained. Clonality was computed as one minus Shannon entropy normalized by log2 of the number of productive unique sequences. For each patient and control, public and private clones were evaluated within the 100 most prevalent clones. Clones were defined as Susac-specific if absent from the healthy and MS cohorts, from approximately 1,100 published viral clones and from other ImmuneACCESS disease sequences. In TCRdb, the public reads were trimmed at Q25 with fastp and aligned with MiXCR, with productive beta chains retained. Entries are consolidated by CDR3 protein sequence, retaining the most common genes and DNA. For this entry, the V and J calls and clone size follow TCRdb and not the study's own pipeline. For this sample there are approximately 170,000 distinct CDR3 sequences; around 90% appear just once. The ten largest account for 0.065% to 0.1% of the sample.

The V and J ends are trimmed by 0 bases and 0 bases, leaving 3 bases between them. CDR1 is given as SNHLY and CDR2 as FYNNEI, both from the germline V gene. CDR3 length: 14 amino acids, cysteine to phenylalanine. Only CDR3 DNA is held: 42 bases, read in frame from base 1. The paper as a whole reports these results and caveats: The number of individuals in the TCR sequencing and HLA analysis was acknowledged as relatively small.

Peripheral blood CD8+ and CD4+ T cells from healthy donors, Susac syndrome patients and multiple sclerosis patients were profiled by high-throughput TCR beta sequencing. The healthy donors served as controls matched for age and sex. Bulk CD8+ and CD4+ T cells were purified magnetically by negative isolation, whereas CD8+ TEMRA cells were enriched by FACS. Blood was collected in EDTA tubes and processed within 24 hours, with PBMCs isolated through density gradient centrifugation. PBMCs intended for TCR sequencing were cryopreserved in liquid nitrogen and were subsequently thawed in a 37 degrees C water bath. A purity of at least 90% was achieved for sorted or isolated CD4+, CD8+ and CD8+ TEMRA cells.

The receptor was isolated from a human donor in good health. The chain is made from TRBV2 and TRBJ1-3; the D gene lacks a confident call. Sequenced material: CD4+ T cells from PBMCs. The CDR3 corresponds to CASSEASSGNTIYF. The DNA sequence follows: TGTGCCAGCAGTGAAGCCAGCTCTGGAAACACCATATATTTT.